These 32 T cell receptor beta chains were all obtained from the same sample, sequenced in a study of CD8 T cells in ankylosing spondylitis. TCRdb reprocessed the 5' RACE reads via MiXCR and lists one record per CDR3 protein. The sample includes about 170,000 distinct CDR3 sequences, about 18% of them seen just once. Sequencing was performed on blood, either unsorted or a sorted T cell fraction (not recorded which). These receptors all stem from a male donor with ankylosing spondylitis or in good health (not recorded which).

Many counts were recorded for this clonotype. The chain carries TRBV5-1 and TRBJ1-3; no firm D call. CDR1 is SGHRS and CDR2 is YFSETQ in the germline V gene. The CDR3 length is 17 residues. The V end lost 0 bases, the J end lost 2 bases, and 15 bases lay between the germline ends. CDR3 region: CASSLDSSRPPGNTIYF. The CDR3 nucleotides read TGCGCCAGCAGCTTGGACAGCAGCCGCCCCCCTGGAAACACCATATATTTT.

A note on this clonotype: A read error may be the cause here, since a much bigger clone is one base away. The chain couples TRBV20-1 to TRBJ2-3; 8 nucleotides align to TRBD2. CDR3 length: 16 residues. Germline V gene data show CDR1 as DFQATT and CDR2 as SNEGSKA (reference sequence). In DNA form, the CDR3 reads TGCAGTGCTAGAGATGGCTACGGGAGGGGAACAGATATGCAGTATTTT. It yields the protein CSARDGYGRGTDMQYF.

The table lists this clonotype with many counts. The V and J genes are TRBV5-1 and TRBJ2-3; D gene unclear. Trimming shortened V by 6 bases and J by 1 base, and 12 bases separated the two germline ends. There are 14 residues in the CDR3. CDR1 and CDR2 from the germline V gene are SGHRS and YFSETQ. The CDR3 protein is CASTPDPGTDTQYF. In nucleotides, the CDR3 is TGCGCCAGCACCCCGGATCCGGGCACAGATACGCAGTATTTT. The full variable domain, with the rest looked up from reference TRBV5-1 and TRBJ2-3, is KAGVTQTPRYLIKTRGQQVTLSCSPISGHRSVSWYQQTPGQGLQFLFEYFSETQRNKGNFPGRFSGRQFSNSRSEMNVSTLELGDSALYLCASTPDPGTDTQYFGPGTRLTVL.

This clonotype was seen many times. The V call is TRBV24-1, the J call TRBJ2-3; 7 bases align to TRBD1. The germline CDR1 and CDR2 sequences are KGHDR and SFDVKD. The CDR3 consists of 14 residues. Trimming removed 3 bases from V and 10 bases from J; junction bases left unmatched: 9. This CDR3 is CATSDEGAGFSQYF. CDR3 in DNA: TGTGCCACCAGTGATGAGGGGGCCGGCTTCTCGCAGTATTTT.

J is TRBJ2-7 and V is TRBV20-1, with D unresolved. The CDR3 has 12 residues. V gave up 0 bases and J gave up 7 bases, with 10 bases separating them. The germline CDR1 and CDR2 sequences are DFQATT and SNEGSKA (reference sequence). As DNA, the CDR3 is TGCAGTGCTAGAGATCGTAGCTGGGAGCAGTACTTC. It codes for CSARDRSWEQYF.

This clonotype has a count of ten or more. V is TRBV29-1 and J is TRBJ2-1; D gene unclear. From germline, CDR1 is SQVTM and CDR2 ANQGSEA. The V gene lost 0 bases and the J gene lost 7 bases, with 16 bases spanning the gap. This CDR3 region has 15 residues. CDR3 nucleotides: TGCAGCGTTGAAGATGTAGGTGGACGGTTGAATGAGCAGTTCTTC. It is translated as CSVEDVGGRLNEQFF.

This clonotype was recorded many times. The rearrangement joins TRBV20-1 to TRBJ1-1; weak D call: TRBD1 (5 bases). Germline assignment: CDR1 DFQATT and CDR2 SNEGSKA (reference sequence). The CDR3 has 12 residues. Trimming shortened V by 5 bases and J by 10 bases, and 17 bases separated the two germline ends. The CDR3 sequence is CSAGDFGGGAFF. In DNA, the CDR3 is TGCAGTGCTGGGGACTTTGGGGGGGGAGCTTTCTTT.

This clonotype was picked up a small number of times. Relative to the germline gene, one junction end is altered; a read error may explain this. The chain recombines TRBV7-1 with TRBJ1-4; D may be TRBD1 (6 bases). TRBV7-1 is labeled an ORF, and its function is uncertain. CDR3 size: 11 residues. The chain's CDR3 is CASRSGVELFF. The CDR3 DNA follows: TGTGCCAGCCGCTCAGGGGTGGAACTGTTTTTT.

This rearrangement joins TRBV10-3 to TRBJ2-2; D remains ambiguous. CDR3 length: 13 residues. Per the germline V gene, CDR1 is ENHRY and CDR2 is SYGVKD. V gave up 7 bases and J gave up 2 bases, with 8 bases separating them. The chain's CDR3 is CAITTRNTGELFF. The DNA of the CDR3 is TGTGCCATCACGACTCGTAACACCGGGGAGCTGTTTTTT.

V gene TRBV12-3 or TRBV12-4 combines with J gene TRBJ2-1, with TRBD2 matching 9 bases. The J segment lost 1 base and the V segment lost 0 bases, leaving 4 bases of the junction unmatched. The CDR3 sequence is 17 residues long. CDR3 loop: CASSLASLAGSYNEQFF. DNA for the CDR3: TGTGCCAGCAGTTTAGCAAGCCTAGCGGGATCCTACAATGAGCAGTTCTTC.

The CDR3 here is CASRDERVTETQYF. The CDR3 coding sequence is TGTGCCAGCAGGGACGAAAGGGTTACAGAGACCCAGTACTTC. J is TRBJ2-5 and V is TRBV7-9; no firm D call. Germline V gene data show CDR1 as SEHNR and CDR2 as FQNEAQ (reference sequence). The CDR3 extends over 14 amino acids. With 6 bases removed from V and 4 bases from J, the gap between germline ends came to 15 bases.

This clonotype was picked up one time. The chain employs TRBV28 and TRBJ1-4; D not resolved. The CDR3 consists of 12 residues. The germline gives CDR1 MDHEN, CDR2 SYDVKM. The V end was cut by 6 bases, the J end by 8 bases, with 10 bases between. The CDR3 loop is CASRGYREKLFF. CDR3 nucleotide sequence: TGTGCCAGCAGGGGGTACCGCGAAAAACTGTTTTTT.

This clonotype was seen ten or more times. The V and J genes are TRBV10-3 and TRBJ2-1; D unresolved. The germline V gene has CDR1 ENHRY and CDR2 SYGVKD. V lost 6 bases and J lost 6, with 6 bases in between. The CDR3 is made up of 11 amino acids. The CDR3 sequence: CAIRALNEQFF. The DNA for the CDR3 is TGTGCCATCAGGGCGCTCAATGAGCAGTTCTTC.

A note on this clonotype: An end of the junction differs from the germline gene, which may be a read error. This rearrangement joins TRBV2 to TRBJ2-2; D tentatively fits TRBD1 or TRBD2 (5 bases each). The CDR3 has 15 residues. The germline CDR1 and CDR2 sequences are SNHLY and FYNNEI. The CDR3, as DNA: TGTGCCAGCAGTGGACGGGGACCCAACACCGAGGAGCTGTTTTTT. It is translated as CASSGRGPNTEELFF.

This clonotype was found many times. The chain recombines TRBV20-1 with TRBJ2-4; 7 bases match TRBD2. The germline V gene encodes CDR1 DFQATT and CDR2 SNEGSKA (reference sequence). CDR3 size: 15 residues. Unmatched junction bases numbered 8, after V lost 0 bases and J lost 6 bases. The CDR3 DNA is TGCAGTGCTAGAGAGAGCGGGGCGAGAGGAAACATTCAGTACTTC. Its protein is CSARESGARGNIQYF.

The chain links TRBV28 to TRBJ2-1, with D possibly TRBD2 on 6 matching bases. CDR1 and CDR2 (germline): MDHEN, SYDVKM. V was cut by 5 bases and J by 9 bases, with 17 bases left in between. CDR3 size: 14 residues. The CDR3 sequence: CASSGTLGFGEQFF. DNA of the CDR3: TGTGCCAGCAGTGGGACTCTAGGCTTCGGTGAGCAGTTCTTC. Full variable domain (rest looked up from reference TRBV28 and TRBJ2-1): DVKVTQSSRYLVKRTGEKVFLECVQDMDHENMFWYRQDPGLGLRLIYFSYDVKMKEKGDIPEGYSVSREKKERFSLILESASTNQTSMYLCASSGTLGFGEQFFGPGTRLTVL.

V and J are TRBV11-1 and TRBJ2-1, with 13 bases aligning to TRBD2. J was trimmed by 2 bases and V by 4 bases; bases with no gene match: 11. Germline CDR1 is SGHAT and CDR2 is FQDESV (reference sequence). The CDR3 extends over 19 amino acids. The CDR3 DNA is TGTGCCAGCAGCTCCCTCCCCGGACTAGCGGGAGAACCCTACAATGAGCAGTTCTTC. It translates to CASSSLPGLAGEPYNEQFF.

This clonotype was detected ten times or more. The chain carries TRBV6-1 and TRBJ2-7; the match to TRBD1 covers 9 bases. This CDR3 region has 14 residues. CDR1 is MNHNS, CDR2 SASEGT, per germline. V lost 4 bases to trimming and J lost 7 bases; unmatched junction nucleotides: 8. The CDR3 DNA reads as TGTGCCAGCAGTGCTCCGGGACAGGGATCTGAGCAGTACTTC. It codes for CASSAPGQGSEQYF.

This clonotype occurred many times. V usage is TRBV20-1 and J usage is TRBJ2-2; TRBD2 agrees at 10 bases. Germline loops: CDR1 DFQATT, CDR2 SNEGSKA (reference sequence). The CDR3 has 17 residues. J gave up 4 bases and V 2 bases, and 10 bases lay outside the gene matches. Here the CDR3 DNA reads TGCAGTGCTAGAAGAAGGTGGACTAGCGGAGTCACCGGGGAGCTGTTTTTT. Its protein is CSARRRWTSGVTGELFF.

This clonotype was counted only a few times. The CDR3 nucleotides are TGTGCCAGCAGGGGACAGGGGTTGCTGAACACTGAAGCTTTCTTT. Translating it yields CASRGQGLLNTEAFF. The rearrangement links TRBV6-4 to TRBJ1-1, with 10 bases fitting TRBD1. This CDR3 has 15 residues. Germline V gives CDR1 MRHNA, CDR2 SNTAGT. Trimming removed 6 bases from V and 0 bases from J; junction bases left unmatched: 4.

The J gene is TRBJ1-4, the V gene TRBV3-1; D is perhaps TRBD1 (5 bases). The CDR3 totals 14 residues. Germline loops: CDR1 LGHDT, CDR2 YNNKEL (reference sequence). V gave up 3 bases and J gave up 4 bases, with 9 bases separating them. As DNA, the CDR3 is TGTGCCAGCAGCCACCGGGACCATAATGAAAAACTGTTTTTT. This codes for CASSHRDHNEKLFF. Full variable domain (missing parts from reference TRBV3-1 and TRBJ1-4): DTAVSQTPKYLVTQMGNDKSIKCEQNLGHDTMYWYKQDSKKFLKIMFSYNNKELIINETVPNRFSPKSPDKAHLNLHINSLELGDSAVYFCASSHRDHNEKLFFGSGTQLSVL.

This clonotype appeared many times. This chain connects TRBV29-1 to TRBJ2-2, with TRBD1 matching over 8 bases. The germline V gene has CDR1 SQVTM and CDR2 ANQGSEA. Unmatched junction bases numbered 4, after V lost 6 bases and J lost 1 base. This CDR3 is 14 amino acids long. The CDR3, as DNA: TGCAGCGTCTGGACAGGGATGAACACCGGGGAGCTGTTTTTT. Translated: CSVWTGMNTGELFF.

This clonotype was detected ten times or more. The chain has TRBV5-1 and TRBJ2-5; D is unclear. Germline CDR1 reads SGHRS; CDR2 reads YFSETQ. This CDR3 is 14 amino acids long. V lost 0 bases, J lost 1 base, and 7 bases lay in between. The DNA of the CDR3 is TGCGCCAGCAGCTTGGTCAGAAGCCAAGAGACCCAGTACTTC. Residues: CASSLVRSQETQYF.

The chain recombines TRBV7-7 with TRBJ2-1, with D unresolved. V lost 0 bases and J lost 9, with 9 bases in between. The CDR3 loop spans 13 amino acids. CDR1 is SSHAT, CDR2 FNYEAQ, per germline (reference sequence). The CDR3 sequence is CASSLAVEGEQFF. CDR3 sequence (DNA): TGTGCCAGCAGCTTAGCGGTAGAAGGTGAGCAGTTCTTC.

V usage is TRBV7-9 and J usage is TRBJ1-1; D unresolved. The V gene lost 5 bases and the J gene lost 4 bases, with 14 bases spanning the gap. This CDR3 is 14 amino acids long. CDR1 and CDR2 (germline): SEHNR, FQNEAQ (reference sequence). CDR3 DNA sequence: TGTGCCAGCAGCGATACAAATTGGGGCACTGAAGCTTTCTTT. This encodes CASSDTNWGTEAFF.

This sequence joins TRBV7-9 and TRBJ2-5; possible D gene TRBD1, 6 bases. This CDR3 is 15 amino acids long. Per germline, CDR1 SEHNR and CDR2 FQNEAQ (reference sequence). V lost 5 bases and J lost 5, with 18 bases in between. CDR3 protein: CASSPPFRTGETQYF. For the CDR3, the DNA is TGTGCCAGCAGCCCCCCATTCAGAACAGGGGAGACCCAGTACTTC.

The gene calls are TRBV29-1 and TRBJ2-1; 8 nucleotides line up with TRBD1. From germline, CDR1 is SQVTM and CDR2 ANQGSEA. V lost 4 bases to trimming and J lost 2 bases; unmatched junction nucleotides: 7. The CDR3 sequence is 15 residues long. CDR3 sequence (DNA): TGCAGCGTTGGGCACAGGGGGATAACCTACAATGAGCAGTTCTTC. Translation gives CSVGHRGITYNEQFF.

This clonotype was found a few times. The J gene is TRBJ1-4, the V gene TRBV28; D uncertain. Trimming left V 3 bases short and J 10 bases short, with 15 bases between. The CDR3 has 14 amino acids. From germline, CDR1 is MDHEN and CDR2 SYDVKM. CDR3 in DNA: TGTGCCAGCAGTTTGCTGGCCCAAGGAGGAAAACTGTTTTTT. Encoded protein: CASSLLAQGGKLFF.

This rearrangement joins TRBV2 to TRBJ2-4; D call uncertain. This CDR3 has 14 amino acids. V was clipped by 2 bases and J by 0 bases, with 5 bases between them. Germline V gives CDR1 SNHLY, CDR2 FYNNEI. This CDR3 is CASSESSAKNIQYF. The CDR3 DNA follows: TGTGCCAGCAGTGAAAGCTCAGCCAAAAACATTCAGTACTTC.

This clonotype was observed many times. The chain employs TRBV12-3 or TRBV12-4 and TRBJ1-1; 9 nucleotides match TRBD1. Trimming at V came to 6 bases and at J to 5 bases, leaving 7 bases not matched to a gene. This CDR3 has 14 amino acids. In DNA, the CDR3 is TGTGCCAGCAGGCGAGGACAGGGGCAGACTGAAGCTTTCTTT. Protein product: CASRRGQGQTEAFF.

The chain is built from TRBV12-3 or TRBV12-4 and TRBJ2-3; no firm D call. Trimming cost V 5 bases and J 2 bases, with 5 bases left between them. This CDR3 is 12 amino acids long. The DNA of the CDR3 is TGTGCCAGCAGTGCCAACACAGATACGCAGTATTTT. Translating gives CASSANTDTQYF.

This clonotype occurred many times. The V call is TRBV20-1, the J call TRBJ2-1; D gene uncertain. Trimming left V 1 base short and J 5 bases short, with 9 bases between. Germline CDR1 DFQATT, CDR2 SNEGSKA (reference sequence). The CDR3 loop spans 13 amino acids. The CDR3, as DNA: TGCAGTGCTAGAGGGCTGACAAACAATGAGCAGTTCTTC. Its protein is CSARGLTNNEQFF.